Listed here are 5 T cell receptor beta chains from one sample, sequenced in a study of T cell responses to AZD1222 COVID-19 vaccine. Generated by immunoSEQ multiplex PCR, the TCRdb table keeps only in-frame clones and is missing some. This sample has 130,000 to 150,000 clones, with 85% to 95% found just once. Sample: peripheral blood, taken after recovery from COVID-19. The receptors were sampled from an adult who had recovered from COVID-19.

The CDR3 loop reads CASGEKGLGPGELFF. The CDR3 DNA reads TGTGCCAGCGGCGAGAAGGGACTAGGTCCCGGGGAGCTGTTTTTT. The rearrangement links TRBV13 to TRBJ2-2, with TRBD2 matching 8 bases. Germline trimming cut 8 bases from V and 6 bases from J; bases unmatched to any gene: 11. The CDR3 is 15 residues long. CDR1 and CDR2 (germline): PRHDT, FYEKMQ (reference sequence).

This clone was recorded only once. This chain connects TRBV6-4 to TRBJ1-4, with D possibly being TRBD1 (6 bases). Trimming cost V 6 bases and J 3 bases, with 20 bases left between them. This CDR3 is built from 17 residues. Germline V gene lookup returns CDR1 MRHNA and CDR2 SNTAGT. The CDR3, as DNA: TGTGCCAGCAGAGCGGAAGGGACACCCTTTGCTAATGAAAAACTGTTTTTT. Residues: CASRAEGTPFANEKLFF.

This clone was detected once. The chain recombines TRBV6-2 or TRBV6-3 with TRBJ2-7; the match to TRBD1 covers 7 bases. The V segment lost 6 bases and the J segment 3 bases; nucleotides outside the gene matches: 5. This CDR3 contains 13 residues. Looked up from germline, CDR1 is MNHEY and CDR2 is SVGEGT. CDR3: CASSLGQLYEQYF. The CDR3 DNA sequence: TGTGCCAGCAGCCTGGGACAGCTCTACGAGCAGTACTTC.

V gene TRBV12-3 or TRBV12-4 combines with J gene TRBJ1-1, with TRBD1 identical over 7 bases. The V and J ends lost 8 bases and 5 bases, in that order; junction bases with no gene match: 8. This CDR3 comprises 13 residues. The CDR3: CASSGQLGTEAFF. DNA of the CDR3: TGTGCCAGCTCGGGACAGCTGGGGACTGAAGCTTTCTTT.

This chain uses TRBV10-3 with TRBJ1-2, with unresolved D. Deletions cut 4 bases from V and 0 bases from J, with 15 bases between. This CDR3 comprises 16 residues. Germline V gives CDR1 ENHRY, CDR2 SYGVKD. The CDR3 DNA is TGTGCCATCAGTGCCTGGAGGATTGGAGCTAACTATGGCTACACCTTC. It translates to CAISAWRIGANYGYTF.